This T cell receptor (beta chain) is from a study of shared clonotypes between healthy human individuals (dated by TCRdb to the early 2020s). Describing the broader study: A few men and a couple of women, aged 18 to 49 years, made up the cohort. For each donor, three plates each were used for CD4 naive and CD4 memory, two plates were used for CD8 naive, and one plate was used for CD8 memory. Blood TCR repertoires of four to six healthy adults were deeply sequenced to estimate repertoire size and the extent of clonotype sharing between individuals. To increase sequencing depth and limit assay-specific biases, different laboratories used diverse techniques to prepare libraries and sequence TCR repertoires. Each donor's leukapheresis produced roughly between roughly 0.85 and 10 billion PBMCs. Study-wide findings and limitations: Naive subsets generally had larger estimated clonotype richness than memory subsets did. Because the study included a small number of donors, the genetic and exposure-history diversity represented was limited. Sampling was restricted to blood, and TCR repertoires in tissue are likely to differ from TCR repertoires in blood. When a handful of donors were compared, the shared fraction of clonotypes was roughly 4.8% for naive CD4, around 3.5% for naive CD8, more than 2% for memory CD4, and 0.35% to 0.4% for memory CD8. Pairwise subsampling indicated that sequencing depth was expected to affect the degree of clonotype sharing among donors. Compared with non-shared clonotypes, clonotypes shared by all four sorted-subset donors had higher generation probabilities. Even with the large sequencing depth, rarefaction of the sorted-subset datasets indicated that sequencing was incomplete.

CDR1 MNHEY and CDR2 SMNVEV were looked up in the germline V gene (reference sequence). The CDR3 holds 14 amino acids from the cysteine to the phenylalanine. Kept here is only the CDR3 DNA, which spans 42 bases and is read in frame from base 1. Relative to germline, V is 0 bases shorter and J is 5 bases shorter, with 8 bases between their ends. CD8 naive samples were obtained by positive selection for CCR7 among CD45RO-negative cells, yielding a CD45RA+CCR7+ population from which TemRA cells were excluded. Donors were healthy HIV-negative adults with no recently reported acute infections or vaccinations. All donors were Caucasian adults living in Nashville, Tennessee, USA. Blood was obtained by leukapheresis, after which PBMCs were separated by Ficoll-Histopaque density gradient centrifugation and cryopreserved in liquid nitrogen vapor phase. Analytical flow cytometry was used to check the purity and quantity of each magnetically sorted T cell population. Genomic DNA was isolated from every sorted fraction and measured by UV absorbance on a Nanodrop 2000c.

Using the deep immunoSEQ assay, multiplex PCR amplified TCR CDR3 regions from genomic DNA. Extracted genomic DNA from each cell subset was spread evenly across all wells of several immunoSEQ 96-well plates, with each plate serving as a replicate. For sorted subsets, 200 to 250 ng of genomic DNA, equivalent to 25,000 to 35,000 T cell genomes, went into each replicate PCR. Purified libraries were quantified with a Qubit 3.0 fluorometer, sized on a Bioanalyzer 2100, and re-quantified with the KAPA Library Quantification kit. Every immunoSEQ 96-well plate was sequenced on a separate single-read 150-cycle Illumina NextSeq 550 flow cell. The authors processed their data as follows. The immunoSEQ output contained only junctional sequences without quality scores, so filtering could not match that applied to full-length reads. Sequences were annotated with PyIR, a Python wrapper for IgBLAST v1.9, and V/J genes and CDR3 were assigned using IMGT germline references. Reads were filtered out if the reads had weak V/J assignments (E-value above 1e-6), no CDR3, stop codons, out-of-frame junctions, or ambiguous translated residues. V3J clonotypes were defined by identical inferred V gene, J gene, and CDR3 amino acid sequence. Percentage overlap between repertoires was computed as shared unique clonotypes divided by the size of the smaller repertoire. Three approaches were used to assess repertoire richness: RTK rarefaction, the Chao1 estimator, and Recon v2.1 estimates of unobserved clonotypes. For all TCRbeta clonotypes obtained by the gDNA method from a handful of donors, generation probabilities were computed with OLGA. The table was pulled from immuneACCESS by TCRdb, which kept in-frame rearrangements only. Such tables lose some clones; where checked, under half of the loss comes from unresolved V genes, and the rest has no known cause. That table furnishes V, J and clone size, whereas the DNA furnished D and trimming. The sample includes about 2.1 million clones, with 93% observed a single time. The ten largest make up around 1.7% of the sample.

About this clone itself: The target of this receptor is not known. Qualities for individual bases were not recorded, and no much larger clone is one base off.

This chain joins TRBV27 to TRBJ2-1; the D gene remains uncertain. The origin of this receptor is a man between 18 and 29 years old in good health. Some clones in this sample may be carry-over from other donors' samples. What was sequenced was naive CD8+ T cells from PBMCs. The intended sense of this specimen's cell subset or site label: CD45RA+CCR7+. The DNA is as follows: TGTGCCAGCAGTTTATCGCGCTACAACAATGAGCAGTTCTTC. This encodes CASSLSRYNNEQFF.